This T cell receptor beta chain was recovered during a study of T cells after yellow fever vaccination. TCRdb ran MiXCR on the 5' RACE reads and lists one entry per CDR3 protein. The sample has approximately 450,000 distinct CDR3 sequences, about 19% seen once. Overall study findings and caveats: Some clonotypes, a small share, were shared between CD4 and CD8 compartments. The booster response re-showed most primary clones: around 95% CD4, over 80% CD8.

V gave up 5 bases and J gave up 6 bases, with 13 bases separating them. Germline CDR1 is SEHNR and CDR2 is FQNEAQ (reference sequence). CDR3 length: 13 residues. This clonotype was picked up a small number of times. The antigen remains unidentified. This TCR came from a man aged 18 to 30 who received the YFV17D yellow fever vaccine. The chain links TRBV7-9 to TRBJ1-1; D not resolved. Sequenced material: PBMCs, taken before the yellow fever booster vaccination. In DNA form, the CDR3 reads TGTGCCAGCAGCCCAAGTTGGGGTCCTGAAGCTTTCTTT. This sequence encodes CASSPSWGPEAFF.